The entry that follows covers one T cell receptor beta chain sequence. The record originates from a study of blood T cell repertoires in COVID-19. Across the study: Whether acute or convalescent, the COVID-19 samples came from the United States, Italy and Spain. The analysed material was cDNA or gDNA that came from T cells, B-cell-depleted T cells, or PBMCs.

Authors' processing steps: The assay estimated nucleated cells by amplifying reference gene primers. Profiling relied on immunoSEQ multiplex PCR, and the TCRdb table lists in-frame clones only, not all of them. That table gives V, J and clone size, and the DNA gave D and trimming. The table includes a few hundred thousand clones, roughly 90% detected once. The V end lost 2 bases, the J end lost 3 bases, and 11 bases lay between the germline ends. The CDR3 runs 14 residues. Germline lookup yields CDR1 GTSNPN and CDR2 SVGIG (reference sequence). Sequencing was performed on peripheral blood. The V and J genes are TRBV30 and TRBJ1-5; weak D call: TRBD1 (5 bases). This clonotype originated in a woman aged 30 to 39 with acute or convalescent COVID-19. CDR3: CAWSKGEFNQPQHF. In nucleotides, the CDR3 is TGTGCCTGGAGTAAAGGGGAATTCAATCAGCCCCAGCATTTT.